This T cell receptor beta chain stems from a study of T cell responses to AZD1222 COVID-19 vaccine. Some clones are missing from TCRdb's copy, which holds only in-frame ones; the method was immunoSEQ multiplex PCR. Among 100,000 to 150,000 clones listed, 80% to 90% were seen once. The CDR3 consists of 16 residues. Trimming pared 4 bases from V and 4 bases from J, leaving 19 bases between. Germline values: CDR1 LGHNA, CDR2 YNFKEQ. Findings of the study overall: Spike was spanned by vaccine-associated CD4 TCRs, with dominance at 160-218 and 743-854.

About this clone: Its antigen is still unknown.

The clonotype comes from an adult in good health. Sequencing was performed on peripheral blood, taken on day 0 of AZD1222 vaccination. The rearrangement uses TRBV4-2 and TRBJ1-2; D perhaps matches TRBD1 (5 bases). CDR3 in amino acids: CASSPTPPGVLYGYTF. The CDR3 DNA is TGTGCCAGCAGCCCCACCCCCCCGGGGGTTCTCTATGGCTACACCTTC.